The clone carrying this TCR beta chain was recorded at least ten times. Its specificity is not known. The sequenced fragment ends 3 residues before the CDR3 boundary, so the rest is inferred from the germline J gene. Patients and controls were mostly of Caucasian heritage. This record belongs to a study of T cell clonality in common variable immunodeficiency. Study findings and constraints: Authors noted CVID clonality's cause needs subpopulation repertoire sequencing. TCRbeta clonality was increased in CVID versus healthy controls.

V trimming: 0 bases; J trimming: 0 bases; junction bases outside the gene matches: 8. Per germline, CDR1 SGDLS and CDR2 YYNGEE. The CDR3 loop spans 18 amino acids. Profiling relied on immunoSEQ multiplex PCR, and the TCRdb table lists in-frame clones only, not all of them. The sample presents about 47,000 clones, none singletons. The sequence derives from a person between 18 and 70 years old in good health. The sequenced material came from peripheral blood mononuclear cells. V is TRBV9 and J is TRBJ1-2; 10 nucleotides match TRBD1. CDR3 bases read: TGTGCCAGCAGCGTAGGGGGGACAGGGGACATGCCTAACTATGGC. Amino acid sequence: CASSVGGTGDMPNYG. The full CDR3 protein reads CASSVGGTGDMPNYGYTF.